The clone carrying this T cell receptor beta chain has just a few counts. Its target is unknown. The sample comes from a study of molecular identifiers for immune sequencing clone quantification. Study details: Replicate runs used RNA from about 20,000 or 100,000 naive CD8 cells, which was split five ways into aliquots, and four of those aliquots were then sequenced.

TCRdb analysed the PCR reads with MiXCR anew, one entry per CDR3 protein. The data hold tens of thousands of distinct CDR3 sequences, with approximately 34% observed a single time. Findings and caveats of the study: Clones above 20 RNA copies held over 97% of effector molecules, under 1% in naive cells. Identical barcode-sharing TCR molecules could lead to underestimated sizes for highly expanded clones.

In germline, CDR1 is WNHNN, CDR2 SYGVQD (reference sequence). The trim removed 0 bases at V and 0 bases at J, leaving 6 bases unmatched. This CDR3 comprises 19 residues. The source material was naive CD8+ T cells from blood, with Jurkat cell RNA spiked in. Subset given: FACS-sorted CD8+CD4-CCR7+CD45RA+ naive T cells. The clonotype originates from a human donor in good health. Some libraries in this study had Jurkat cell RNA spiked in. The V call is TRBV10-1, the J call TRBJ2-3; 13 bases align to TRBD2. DNA for the CDR3: TGCGCCAGCAGTGAGTCGCGACTAGCGGGAGGTAAAAGCACAGATACGCAGTATTTT. Amino acid sequence: CASSESRLAGGKSTDTQYF.